This entry features one T cell receptor beta chain sequence. Its antigen is currently unknown. The sample is drawn from a study of PD-1 blockade in classical Hodgkin lymphoma. The junction had 10 bases not matched to a gene; V was cut back by 6 bases and J by 8 bases. Germline values: CDR1 SQVTM, CDR2 ANQGSEA. This CDR3 is 14 amino acids long. Every patient was affected by relapse after autologous stem cell transplantation, while exposure to brentuximab vedotin was not uniform. Method: immunoSEQ multiplex PCR; TCRdb's copy keeps in-frame clones and lacks some. The top ten hold about 10% of the sample, which has about 94,000 clones, about 88% seen once. Findings and caveats of the study: What drove the repertoire differences, possibly disease activity or prior therapy, has not been defined.

This chain links TRBV29-1 with TRBJ2-1, with 10 bases aligning to TRBD2. The sample consisted of peripheral blood mononuclear cells (PBMCs), taken before the second cycle of nivolumab. The sequence came from a human donor with classical Hodgkin lymphoma. CDR3 coding DNA: TGCAGCGTCCGTGGGAGCGGGAGGGCCGATGAGCAGTTCTTC. Its protein is CSVRGSGRADEQFF.